Listed below are T cell receptor beta chains from one sample, sequenced in a study of blood T cell repertoires in COVID-19. Only in-frame clones appear in the TCRdb table, and some are missing; sequencing was by immunoSEQ multiplex PCR. The table has around 71,000 clones, about 80% seen once; the top ten hold roughly 30%. The specimen sequenced was peripheral blood. These receptors all come from a man aged 70-80 years with acute or convalescent COVID-19. Both conserved end residues are trimmed from each CDR3. The D gene is left open where the match is weak.

d_call,v_call,cdr3_aa
TRBD1,TRBV19,ASRDRGRGDYGYT
TRBD1,TRBV9,ASSVRQGYGYT
.,TRBV6-5,ASRRAYEQY
TRBD1,TRBV5-6,ASSSTGTWEQY
TRBD1,TRBV7-9,ASSFDRVYQPQH
TRBD2,TRBV18,ASSGTKETQY
.,TRBV6-2/TRBV6-3,ASSYKGLGSYEQY
TRBD1,TRBV19,ASSIQRAGTGEGYT
TRBD1,TRBV10-3,AISRQGMSTEAF
TRBD1,TRBV7-9,ASSSSRGTGLNQPQH
.,TRBV19,ATRRGTQSYEQY
TRBD2,TRBV10-1,ASSEALAGFYNEQF
.,TRBV5-1,ASSLEGDNYGYT
TRBD1,TRBV10-3,AISTGGANQPQH
.,TRBV19,ASSTLVKGPGNYGYT
TRBD2,TRBV9,ASAGLAFNEQF
.,TRBV18,ASSPLGPSSYNEQF
.,TRBV5-1,ASSQTRPQETQY
TRBD2,TRBV27,ASSSTTSGSWGTQY
.,TRBV29-1,SVPEGKHYGYT
.,TRBV7-2,ASSRAGTLQETQY
.,TRBV7-2,ASSLAEAAITGELF
.,TRBV28,ASRRHRGLVGGYT
.,TRBV15,AAGSAGETQY
.,TRBV6-5,ASSSRVGASGNTIY
.,TRBV7-9,ASSAGADPEAF
TRBD2,TRBV3-1/TRBV3-2,ASSPPAGNNEQF
TRBD2,TRBV9,ASSQVRGGSTGELF
.,TRBV4-1,ASSQDRSYAF
TRBD1,TRBV30,AWSPGTGPAPQH
TRBD2,TRBV5-1,ASSLNSGSNNEQF
TRBD1,TRBV12-5,ASGDREYTDTQY
.,TRBV28,ASSRPSGQMYNEQF
.,TRBV3-1/TRBV3-2,ASSPPVRTLGNTIY
TRBD2,TRBV27,ASSLSSGRGKTQY
TRBD2,TRBV4-1,ASSQRPGLAAGTGELF
TRBD1,TRBV3-1/TRBV3-2,ASSQGQGYSPLH
.,TRBV5-1,ASSLETSGDTQY
.,TRBV19,ASSISDNSPLH
TRBD2,TRBV6-5,ASSYAGARYEQY
.,TRBV30,AWTWGSEGNQPQH
.,TRBV5-5,ASSLYSGTDTEAF
TRBD2,TRBV11-3,ASSLSSGLAHYNEQF
.,TRBV6-1,ASSEGSVTEAF
TRBD1,TRBV6-1,ASRSGTGVETQY
.,TRBV28,ASSPRQYGYT
.,TRBV7-8,ASSLAGRDQPQH
TRBD2,TRBV9,ASSVESGWTSGRLRTDTQY
.,TRBV5-1,ASSPRRAGYQETQY
TRBD1,TRBV3-1/TRBV3-2,ASSTRTGMSIQY
.,TRBV6-2/TRBV6-3,ASSDYVGELF